This T cell receptor beta chain originates from a study of cytomegalovirus exposure and HLA in healthy donors (dated by TCRdb to between 2016 and 2019). Study-level background: An earlier analysis of roughly 610 of the donors reported approximately 260 Gb of sequence data and approximately 120 million unique TCR beta sequences obtained from some 170 million T cells. Roughly 300 gigabases of sequencing data and roughly 90 million unique TCR sequences were included in an early release covering roughly 700 HLA-typed donors. Of the 300 to 450 genotyped donors, roughly 80% fell in the genetic ancestry cluster associated with self-reported Caucasian donors. The study aimed to test whether signatures of past pathogen exposure could be identified by cataloging public T cell receptors. The T cell repertoires of 670 or so subjects were profiled by immunosequencing and related to cytomegalovirus serostatus. A separate validation cohort of roughly 130 different subjects was used in addition to the 666-subject first cohort. High-throughput TCR immunosequencing, statistical association of individual TCRs with disease status, and machine learning were combined to predict cytomegalovirus infection status. To study patterns of TCR occurrence, a later analysis re-analyzed previously published TCR beta repertoires from several hundred donors and added high-resolution HLA genotyping. Rather than drawing on any new phenotypic data, the later analysis identified candidate immune exposures from TCR beta sequences and the way those sequences occurred across donors. An earlier analysis of 587 of the donors used high-throughput TCR beta sequencing to judge whether each TCR beta V gene segment behaved as functional or pseudogenic. Donor age, sex, ethnicity and CMV serostatus were compiled together with the repertoire data. A later genetic analysis used genome-wide SNP genotypes for about three fifths of the roughly 700 donors, treating that subset as a discovery cohort. Every discovery cohort repertoire had been produced on one sequencing platform. Class I and class II HLA loci were covered by the typing at four-digit resolution. The number of typed donors differed by locus: about 620-640 for A, B, C, DRB1 and DQB1; some 540 for DQA1; some 590 for DPA1; and around 490 for DPB1. Roughly 5 DR-DQ haplotypes were handled as single units for association and clustering, since linkage in the cohort was strong. Among a few hundred genotyped donors of the cohort, an average of approximately 230,000 unique TCR beta nucleotide sequences were sequenced per donor, around 20% of them non-productive.

In total, roughly 670 healthy bone marrow donors made up the cohort. At the time of sampling, all cohort members were nominally healthy, though unrecorded immune exposures were likely present. Of the approximately 610 cohort members, about 280 had positive CMV serostatus and 350 to 450 had negative CMV serostatus, and CMV serostatus was not recorded for the donor. Each donor provided a peripheral blood sample, and peripheral blood mononuclear cells were used for TCR beta sequencing. The Qiagen DNeasy Blood Extraction Kit was used to extract genomic DNA from the blood cell samples. The paper as a whole reports these results and caveats: An association between a missense DCLRE1C variant and V-gene and J-gene trimming of TCR beta chains was found in a later genetic analysis and replicated in an independent cohort. A further reported finding was that TCR beta sequences accurately predicted the HLA-A and HLA-B alleles for most subjects in the first cohort. Specific HLA alleles were associated with about 17,000 TCR beta sequences at a false discovery rate of 0.05 in a later analysis. A later analysis reported that several top co-occurrence clusters appeared linked to parvovirus B19, influenza, CMV and Epstein-Barr virus. The earlier analysis of nearly 600 of the donors excluded 15 to 20 rarely observed V segments, including chromosome 9 orphons, because counts were too low. An earlier analysis of several hundred of the donors showed that most TCR beta V segments appeared in productive rearrangements either about 87% or about 30% of the time, which broadly matched IMGT annotations. A later analysis found that TCR association rates varied across HLA loci, with DRB1 alleles showing the most associated TCRs and HLA-C alleles the fewest. Because HLA typing was unavailable for some donors at each locus, only the typed subset was used in association tests. Most TCR sequences were seen in very few donors, while some public TCRs were found in many individuals. It was suggested by the authors that the approach could potentially be generalized to other disease states and immunological phenotypes. The presence/absence analyses assumed that sequencing depth was roughly uniform across donors, and that assumption may not be true. Cytomegalovirus status was reported to be diagnosed by the classifier with high specificity and sensitivity in both the original and validation cohorts. A cluster of highly shared sequence variants was judged likely to represent a technical artifact of the sequencing pipeline. Immune exposure information for the cohort was limited to CMV serostatus. Correlated functional status among segregating V segments might be attributable to linkage disequilibrium, but an unknown experimental factor could not be ruled out. In this cohort, only TCR beta chains were sequenced, and detectable features were limited by the absence of alpha or paired-chain data. In vitro tests confirmed that a few of the cytomegalovirus-associated TCR beta chains recognize cytomegalovirus antigens. In a later analysis, most CMV-associated TCR beta chains were found to appear HLA-restricted, with HLA associations seemingly driven largely by CMV exposure. In a later analysis, HLA-associated TCR beta chains were found to be more clonally expanded and to have lower generation probabilities than equally common non-associated chains. The 87-base-pair reads could not distinguish some IMGT-functional V segments, including TRBV6-2 and TRBV6-3, so those segments were excluded. The study listed 164 TCR beta chains as associated with cytomegalovirus. Strong co-occurrence of HLA alleles, especially DR and DQ, made assigning TCR associations to individual alleles difficult. Compared with the approximately 600-donor mean, donors in an Asian-associated ancestry cluster had fewer N-insertions in productive TCRs, according to a later genetic analysis.

Trimming takes 3 bases from V and 0 bases from J, and the germline ends sit 9 bases apart. CDR3 length: 14 amino acids, cysteine to phenylalanine. The entry retains the CDR3 DNA only, 42 bases that are in frame from base 1. Based on the germline V gene, the CDR1 and CDR2 sequences are SGHDT and YYEEEE. Libraries came from the immunoSEQ multiplex PCR assay. The multiplex PCR relied on a mix of 60 forward primers for TCR Vbeta segments and 13 reverse primers for TCR Jbeta segments. A multiplex PCR assay on genomic DNA amplified the CDR3 region of rearranged TCR beta genes. The amplified TCR beta libraries were sequenced on the Illumina HiSeq System as 87-base-pair reads. On the authors' methods: A later analysis tallied 75 million to 85 million unique TCR beta chains across the approximately 670 repertoires, and about 12 million of those chains were shared by two or more donors. To remove PCR and sequencing errors, raw reads were error-corrected and collapsed into unique sequences using a nearest-neighbor algorithm that merged closely related sequences. V, D and J gene segments were assigned by aligning CDR3 sequences to IMGT reference sequences. For a sequence to be retained, a match of at least six nucleotides to both a V gene segment and a J gene segment was required. A rearrangement was called productive if the CDR3 had no stop codons and remained in frame with V and J, and every other rearrangement was called non-productive. Following IMGT convention, CDR3 was defined as the stretch from the second conserved V-encoded cysteine to the conserved J-encoded phenylalanine. In an earlier analysis of around 640 of the donors, sequences lacking an unambiguous match to a single V gene segment were excluded. In an earlier analysis of approximately 590 of the donors, V segments were called functional above 56.7% productive rearrangements and were called segregating when the between-donor standard deviation exceeded 5%. To diagnose cytomegalovirus status from the catalog of TCR beta chain sequences, a statistical classification framework was built. In a later analysis, TCR nucleotide sequences were compared against IMGT/GENE-DB human TR gene sequences so that V and J genes could be assigned. A later analysis assigned CDR3 sequences and most-parsimonious VDJ recombination scenarios with the TCRdist pipeline. In a later analysis, each TCR beta chain was defined by its CDR3 amino acid sequence together with its V-gene family, and reads without a unique V-gene family were excluded. In a later analysis, 500 to 650 highly shared, low-generation-probability nucleotide sequences were removed to address suspected cross-contamination and a sequencing artifact. In a later analysis, a clonal expansion index for each public chain was calculated from normalized within-repertoire ranks of inferred template counts. In a later analysis, generation probabilities were computed with a VDJ recombination model fitted to out-of-frame rearrangements, and the resulting probabilities were checked against IGoR. In a later analysis, hypergeometric tests were used to score TCR-TCR, TCR-HLA and TCR-CMV co-occurrence, with a repertoire-size bias correction applied to TCR pairs. To estimate false discovery rates, a later analysis permuted the HLA or CMV assignments 20 times. In a later analysis, co-occurring TCRs were grouped using DBSCAN, with TCRdist sequence similarity added in when clustering inside HLA-allele-positive subsets. For co-occurrence clustering, repertoires with fewer than 30,000 or more than 120,000 public chains were excluded, along with roughly 5 repertoires with anomalous nucleotide sharing. TCRdb carries this immuneACCESS record with in-frame sequences only. Its versions omit some clonotypes, under half of them owing to an unresolved V gene in the studies checked, with the rest unexplained. That table furnishes V, J and clone size, whereas the DNA furnished D and trimming. This sample is represented by about 140,000 clones; roughly 76% of them were singletons. Of the sample, around 14% is held by the ten largest clones.

Remarks on this clone: No cognate antigen has been identified for it. No much larger clone exists at a distance of one base, and base qualities are not known.

The receptor comes from a human donor in good health. The sequence joins TRBV5-6 to TRBJ1-1; TRBD1 is a weak D gene call, 6 bases matching. Sequencing used PBMCs. The CDR3 reads as follows: CASSYRVLNTEAFF. The DNA reads as follows: TGTGCCAGCAGCTACAGGGTTTTGAACACTGAAGCTTTCTTT.